One sample yielded the 14 T cell receptor beta chains listed below, sequenced in a study of CD8+ T cells in alopecia areata. Treatment here: oral pan-JAK inhibitor, 5-10 mg twice daily. Reverse transcription of extracted RNA yielded cDNA, which provided the sequencing template. Assay: immunoSEQ multiplex PCR; the TCRdb copy retains only in-frame clones and omits some. The repertoire consists of around 270,000 clones, with 55% to 75% occurring once and the leading ten covering under 2%. Sample: CD4+ T cells sorted from blood, taken at week 24, from a patient treated with tofacitinib. These receptors originate from a human donor with alopecia areata.

The chain employs TRBV6-5 and TRBJ1-1; no firm D call. This CDR3 is 15 amino acids long. Trimming stripped 0 bases from V and 0 bases from J, with 8 bases between. Germline V gene lookup returns CDR1 MNHEY and CDR2 SVGAGI. CDR3 in amino acids: CASSYSRRLNTEAFF. The DNA for the CDR3 is TGTGCCAGCAGTTACTCTCGACGGTTGAACACTGAAGCTTTCTTT.

The J gene is TRBJ1-6, the V gene TRBV5-8, with a possible D match to TRBD1 (6 bases). Germline assignment: CDR1 SGHTS and CDR2 YDEGEE. The CDR3 contains 14 residues. V was clipped by 0 bases and J by 9 bases, with 10 bases between them. The CDR3 loop is CASSLAQGSSPLHF. Written as DNA, the CDR3 is TGTGCCAGCAGCTTGGCGCAGGGGAGTTCACCCCTCCACTTT.

The V gene is TRBV6-5, the J gene TRBJ2-7; D is unclear. Germline loops: CDR1 MNHEY, CDR2 SVGAGI. Trimming stripped 8 bases from V and 3 bases from J, with 11 bases between. CDR3 size: 12 residues. This CDR3 is CASQGPLYEQYF. The CDR3 DNA reads as TGTGCCAGCCAAGGACCACTCTACGAGCAGTACTTC.

The chain is built from TRBV28 and TRBJ2-1, with 10 nucleotides matching TRBD1. Losses at the gene ends were 3 bases for V and 5 bases for J; bases not matched to a gene: 1. CDR1 and CDR2 from the germline V gene are MDHEN and SYDVKM. The CDR3 is 14 residues long. The CDR3 DNA is TGTGCCAGCAGTTTGGGGACAGGGGACAATGAGCAGTTCTTC. This sequence encodes CASSLGTGDNEQFF. Full variable domain (remainder filled in from reference TRBV28 and TRBJ2-1): DVKVTQSSRYLVKRTGEKVFLECVQDMDHENMFWYRQDPGLGLRLIYFSYDVKMKEKGDIPEGYSVSREKKERFSLILESASTNQTSMYLCASSLGTGDNEQFFGPGTRLTVL.

J is TRBJ1-1 and V is TRBV9; no firm D call. The CDR3 extends over 16 amino acids. V lost 0 bases and J 3 bases, leaving 15 bases between the germline ends. The germline CDR1 and CDR2 sequences are SGDLS and YYNGEE. The CDR3 sequence is CASSVGFKGTDTEAFF. In DNA, the CDR3 is TGTGCCAGCAGCGTAGGCTTTAAGGGAACCGACACTGAAGCTTTCTTT.

CDR3 DNA: TGTGCCACCAGCAGAGGTAACGAGCAGTACTTC. Translation gives CATSRGNEQYF. The chain joins TRBV15 to TRBJ2-7; D remains unclear. This CDR3 is built from 11 residues. The V and J ends lost 1 base and 5 bases respectively, with 3 bases between them. Germline V gene data show CDR1 as LNHNV and CDR2 as YYDKDF (reference sequence).

The genes are TRBV27 and TRBJ1-5, with D possibly being TRBD1 (6 bases). CDR1 is MNHEY, CDR2 SMNVEV, per germline (reference sequence). The CDR3 is 15 residues long. Between the trimmed V and J ends, which lost 1 base and 6 bases, there was a span of 13 bases. CDR3 nucleotides: TGTGCCAGCAGTTTATTGGCAGGGGAGGGTCAGCCCCAGCATTTT. Translation: CASSLLAGEGQPQHF.

The chain combines TRBV6-5 with TRBJ2-5; D is possibly TRBD1 or TRBD2 (5 bases each). Trimming cost V 2 bases and J 5 bases, with 18 bases left between them. Germline CDR1 MNHEY, CDR2 SVGAGI. The CDR3 consists of 16 residues. The CDR3 loop is CASSYGPPRREETQYF. As DNA, the CDR3 is TGTGCCAGCAGTTACGGACCCCCCCGCAGGGAGGAGACCCAGTACTTC.

In its sample, this clone was seen a few times. V and J are TRBV7-9 and TRBJ2-3; D gene ambiguous. The germline gives CDR1 SEHNR, CDR2 FQNEAQ (reference sequence). Trimming left V 2 bases short and J 0 bases short, with 6 bases between. The CDR3 is 14 amino acids. CDR3 loop: CASSLTSSTDTQYF. The CDR3 DNA reads as TGTGCCAGCAGCTTAACGAGCAGCACAGATACGCAGTATTTT.

The J gene is TRBJ2-3, the V gene TRBV7-8; D could derive from TRBD1 or TRBD2 (5 bases each). The CDR3 has 14 residues. V was pared by 5 bases and J by 3 bases, with 12 bases between. CDR1 SGHVS and CDR2 FQNEAQ come from the germline V gene. The CDR3 loop is CASSPGTVTDTQYF. CDR3 nucleotides: TGTGCCAGCAGCCCCGGGACGGTAACAGATACGCAGTATTTT.

V gene TRBV6-5 combines with J gene TRBJ2-2; no reliable D call. With 3 bases removed from V and 7 bases from J, the gap between germline ends came to 6 bases. This CDR3 is built from 12 residues. In germline, CDR1 is MNHEY, CDR2 SVGAGI. The CDR3: CASSYIGGELFF. CDR3 DNA: TGTGCCAGCAGTTATATTGGCGGGGAGCTGTTTTTT.

Of note for this clone: Mismatch with germline at one junction end may stem from a read error. The rearrangement links TRBV29-1 to TRBJ1-2; D ambiguous. This CDR3 region has 10 residues. CDR1 and CDR2 from the germline V gene are SQVTM and ANQGSEA. CDR3 in DNA: TGCAGCGTTGAAGATCGTACCCGCTCCTTC. This sequence encodes CSVEDRTRSF.

The chain couples TRBV30 to TRBJ1-1; 8 bases fit TRBD1. The CDR3 loop spans 14 amino acids. Germline V CDR1 and CDR2: GTSNPN, SVGIG (reference sequence). The trim removed 4 bases at V and 3 bases at J, leaving 7 bases unmatched. The CDR3 sequence is CAWNSRGRDTEAFF. CDR3 nucleotides: TGTGCCTGGAATAGCAGGGGGCGCGACACTGAAGCTTTCTTT.

This CDR3 reads CASSSRVGTEAFF. The CDR3 DNA follows: TGCGCCAGCAGCTCGCGAGTTGGCACTGAAGCTTTCTTT. The rearrangement uses TRBV5-1 and TRBJ1-1, with D unclear. The CDR3 loop spans 13 amino acids. Germline V gene sequence: CDR1 SGHRS, CDR2 YFSETQ. V lost 3 bases and J 4 bases, leaving 10 bases between the germline ends.